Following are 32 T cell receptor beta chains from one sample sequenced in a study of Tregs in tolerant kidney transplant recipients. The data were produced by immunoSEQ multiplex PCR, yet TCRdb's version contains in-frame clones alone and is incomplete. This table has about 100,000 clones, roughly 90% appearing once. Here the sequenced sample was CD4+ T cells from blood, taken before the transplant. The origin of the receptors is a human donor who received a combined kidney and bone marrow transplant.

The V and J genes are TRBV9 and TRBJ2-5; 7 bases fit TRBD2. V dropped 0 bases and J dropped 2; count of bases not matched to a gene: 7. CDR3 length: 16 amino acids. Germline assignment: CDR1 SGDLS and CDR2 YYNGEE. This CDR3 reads CASSVGVGGGQETQYF. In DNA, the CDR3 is TGTGCCAGCAGCGTAGGAGTGGGGGGGGGTCAAGAGACCCAGTACTTC.

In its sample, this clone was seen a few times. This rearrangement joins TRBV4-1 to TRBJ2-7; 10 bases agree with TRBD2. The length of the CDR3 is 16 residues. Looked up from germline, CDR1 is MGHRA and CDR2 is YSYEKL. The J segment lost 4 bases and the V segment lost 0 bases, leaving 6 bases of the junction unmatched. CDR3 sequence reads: CASSQDRSGGAYEQYF. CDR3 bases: TGCGCCAGCAGCCAAGATCGCAGCGGGGGGGCTTACGAGCAGTACTTC.

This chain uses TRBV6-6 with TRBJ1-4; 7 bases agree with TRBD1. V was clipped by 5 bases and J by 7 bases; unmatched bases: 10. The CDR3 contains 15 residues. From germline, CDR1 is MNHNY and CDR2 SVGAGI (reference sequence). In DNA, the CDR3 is TGTGCCAGCAGTCCCCGGACAGGAGTAATTGAAAAACTGTTTTTT. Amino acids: CASSPRTGVIEKLFF.

Here the CDR3 DNA reads TGTGCCAGCAGCTTAAGGGGGGACAGCTCCTACAATGAGCAGTTCTTC. Protein product: CASSLRGDSSYNEQFF. The rearrangement links TRBV11-2 to TRBJ2-1; TRBD1 might be the D (7 bases). This CDR3 is 16 amino acids long. Trimming shortened V by 2 bases and J by 0 bases, and 11 bases separated the two germline ends. Germline V CDR1 and CDR2: SGHAT, FQNNGV.

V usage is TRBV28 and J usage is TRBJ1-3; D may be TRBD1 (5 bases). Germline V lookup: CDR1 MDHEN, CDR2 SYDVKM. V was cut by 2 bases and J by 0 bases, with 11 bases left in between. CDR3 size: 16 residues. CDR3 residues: CASSLPAGHSGNTIYF. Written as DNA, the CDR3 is TGTGCCAGCAGTTTACCCGCCGGACACTCTGGAAACACCATATATTTT. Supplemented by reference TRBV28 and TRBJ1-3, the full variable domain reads DVKVTQSSRYLVKRTGEKVFLECVQDMDHENMFWYRQDPGLGLRLIYFSYDVKMKEKGDIPEGYSVSREKKERFSLILESASTNQTSMYLCASSLPAGHSGNTIYFGEGSWLTVV.

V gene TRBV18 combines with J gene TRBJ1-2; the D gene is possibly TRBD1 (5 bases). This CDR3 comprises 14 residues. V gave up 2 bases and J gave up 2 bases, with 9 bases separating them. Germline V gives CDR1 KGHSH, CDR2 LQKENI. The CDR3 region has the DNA TGTGCCAGCTCACCAGACAGCCGAAACTATGGCTACACCTTC. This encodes CASSPDSRNYGYTF.

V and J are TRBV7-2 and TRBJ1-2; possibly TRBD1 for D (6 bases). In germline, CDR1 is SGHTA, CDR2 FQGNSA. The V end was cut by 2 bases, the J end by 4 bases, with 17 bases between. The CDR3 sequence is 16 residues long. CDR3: CASSLTPGRGAYGYTF. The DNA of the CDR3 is TGTGCCAGCAGCTTAACCCCGGGCAGGGGTGCCTATGGCTACACCTTC.

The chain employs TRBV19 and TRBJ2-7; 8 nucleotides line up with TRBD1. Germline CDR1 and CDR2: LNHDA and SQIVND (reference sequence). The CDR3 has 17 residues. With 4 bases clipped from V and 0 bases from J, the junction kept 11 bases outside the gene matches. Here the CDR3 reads CASSTRGQGKGSYEQYF. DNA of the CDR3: TGTGCCAGTAGTACCCGCGGACAGGGAAAAGGCTCCTACGAGCAGTACTTC.

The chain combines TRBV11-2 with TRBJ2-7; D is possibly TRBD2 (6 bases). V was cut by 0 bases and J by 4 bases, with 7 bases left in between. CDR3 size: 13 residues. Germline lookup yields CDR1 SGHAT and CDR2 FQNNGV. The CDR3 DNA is TGTGCCAGCAGCTTAGATCGGGGGTACGAGCAGTACTTC. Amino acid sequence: CASSLDRGYEQYF.

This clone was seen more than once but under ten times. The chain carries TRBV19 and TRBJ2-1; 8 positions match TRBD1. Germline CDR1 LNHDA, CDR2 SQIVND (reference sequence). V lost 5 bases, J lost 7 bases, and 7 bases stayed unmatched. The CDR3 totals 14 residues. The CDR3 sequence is CASSVRDRFNEQFF. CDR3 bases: TGTGCCAGTAGTGTCCGGGACAGGTTTAATGAGCAGTTCTTC.

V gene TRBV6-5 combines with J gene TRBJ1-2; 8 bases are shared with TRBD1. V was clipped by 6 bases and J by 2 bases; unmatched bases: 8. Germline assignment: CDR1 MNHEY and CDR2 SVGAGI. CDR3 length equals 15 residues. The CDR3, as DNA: TGTGCCAGCAGGAGGACAGGGTACGGAAACTATGGCTACACCTTC. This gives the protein CASRRTGYGNYGYTF.

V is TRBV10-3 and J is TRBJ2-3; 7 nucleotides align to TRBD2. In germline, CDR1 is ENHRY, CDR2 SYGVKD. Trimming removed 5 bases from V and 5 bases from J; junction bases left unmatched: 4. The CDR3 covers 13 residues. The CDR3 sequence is CAISTGEGDTQYF. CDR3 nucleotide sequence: TGTGCCATCAGTACGGGGGAGGGAGATACGCAGTATTTT.

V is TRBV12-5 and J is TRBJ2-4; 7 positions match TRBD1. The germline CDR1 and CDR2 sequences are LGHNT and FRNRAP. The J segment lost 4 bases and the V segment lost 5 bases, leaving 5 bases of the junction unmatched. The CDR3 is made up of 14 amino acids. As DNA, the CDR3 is TGTGCTAGTGGTCTGGGACAGAAAAAAAACATTCAGTACTTC. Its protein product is CASGLGQKKNIQYF.

CDR3 nucleotide sequence: TGTGCCAGCAGTCCGGGACAGATCCAAGAGACCCAGTACTTC. Amino acid sequence: CASSPGQIQETQYF. The V call is TRBV2, the J call TRBJ2-5; the match to TRBD1 covers 7 bases. Looked up from germline, CDR1 is SNHLY and CDR2 is FYNNEI. V dropped 5 bases and J dropped 1; count of bases not matched to a gene: 4. The CDR3 contains 14 residues. Supplemented by reference TRBV2 and TRBJ2-5, the full variable domain reads EPEVTQTPSHQVTQMGQEVILRCVPISNHLYFYWYRQILGQKVEFLVSFYNNEISEKSEIFDDQFSVERPDGSNFTLKIRSTKLEDSAMYFCASSPGQIQETQYFGPGTRLLVL.

The CDR3: CASSFPSRGSGYGYTF. The CDR3 nucleotides read TGTGCCAGCAGCTTCCCGTCGCGGGGTAGCGGCTATGGCTACACCTTC. This chain connects TRBV5-6 to TRBJ1-2, with D unresolved. Germline CDR1 SGHDT, CDR2 YYEEEE. Trimming stripped 2 bases from V and 4 bases from J, with 18 bases between. This CDR3 region has 16 residues.

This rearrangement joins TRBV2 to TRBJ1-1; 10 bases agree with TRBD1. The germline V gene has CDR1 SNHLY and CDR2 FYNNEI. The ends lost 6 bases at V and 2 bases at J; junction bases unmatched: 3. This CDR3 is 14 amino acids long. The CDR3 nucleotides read TGTGCCAGCAGAGGGACAGGGGTAAACACTGAAGCTTTCTTT. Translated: CASRGTGVNTEAFF. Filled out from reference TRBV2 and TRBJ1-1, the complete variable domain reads EPEVTQTPSHQVTQMGQEVILRCVPISNHLYFYWYRQILGQKVEFLVSFYNNEISEKSEIFDDQFSVERPDGSNFTLKIRSTKLEDSAMYFCASRGTGVNTEAFFGQGTRLTVV.

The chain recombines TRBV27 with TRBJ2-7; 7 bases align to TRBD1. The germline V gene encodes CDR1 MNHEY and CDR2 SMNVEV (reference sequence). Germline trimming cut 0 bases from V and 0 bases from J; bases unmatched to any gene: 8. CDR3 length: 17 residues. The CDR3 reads CASSLSIGDSSSYEQYF. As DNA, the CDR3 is TGTGCCAGCAGTTTATCGATCGGGGACAGTAGCTCCTACGAGCAGTACTTC.

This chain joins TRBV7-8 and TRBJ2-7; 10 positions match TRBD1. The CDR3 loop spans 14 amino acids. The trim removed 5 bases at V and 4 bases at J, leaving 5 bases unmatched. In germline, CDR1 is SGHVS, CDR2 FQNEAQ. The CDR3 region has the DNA TGTGCCAGCAGCCGGGACAGGGGACCTTACGAGCAGTACTTC. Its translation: CASSRDRGPYEQYF.

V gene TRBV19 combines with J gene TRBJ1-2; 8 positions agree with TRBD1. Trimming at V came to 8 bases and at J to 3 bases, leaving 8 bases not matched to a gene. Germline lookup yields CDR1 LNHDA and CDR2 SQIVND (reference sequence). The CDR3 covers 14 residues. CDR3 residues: CASRRTGGDYGYTF. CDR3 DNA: TGTGCCAGTCGACGCACAGGGGGTGACTATGGCTACACCTTC. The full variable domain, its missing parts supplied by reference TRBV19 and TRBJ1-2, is DGGITQSPKYLFRKEGQNVTLSCEQNLNHDAMYWYRQDPGQGLRLIYYSQIVNDFQKGDIAEGYSVSREKKESFPLTVTSAQKNPTAFYLCASRRTGGDYGYTFGSGTRLTVV.

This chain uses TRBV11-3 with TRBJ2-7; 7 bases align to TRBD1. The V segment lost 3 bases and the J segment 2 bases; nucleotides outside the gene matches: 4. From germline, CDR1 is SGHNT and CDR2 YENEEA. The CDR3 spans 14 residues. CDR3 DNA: TGTGCCAGCAGCTTGAGGACAGGCCCCTACGAGCAGTACTTC. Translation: CASSLRTGPYEQYF.

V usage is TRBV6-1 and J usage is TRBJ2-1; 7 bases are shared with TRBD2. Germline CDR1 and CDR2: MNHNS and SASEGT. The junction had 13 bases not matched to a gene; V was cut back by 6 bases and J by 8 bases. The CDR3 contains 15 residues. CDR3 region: CASSRDYTPSDEQFF. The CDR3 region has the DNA TGTGCCAGCAGCCGGGACTATACCCCCTCCGATGAGCAGTTCTTC.

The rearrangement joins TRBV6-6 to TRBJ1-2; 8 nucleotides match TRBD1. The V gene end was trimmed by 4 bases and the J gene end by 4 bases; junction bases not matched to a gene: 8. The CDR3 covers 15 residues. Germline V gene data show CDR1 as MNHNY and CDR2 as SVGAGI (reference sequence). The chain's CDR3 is CASSSQRTGPYGYTF. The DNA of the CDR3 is TGTGCCAGCAGTTCCCAGCGGACAGGGCCCTATGGCTACACCTTC.

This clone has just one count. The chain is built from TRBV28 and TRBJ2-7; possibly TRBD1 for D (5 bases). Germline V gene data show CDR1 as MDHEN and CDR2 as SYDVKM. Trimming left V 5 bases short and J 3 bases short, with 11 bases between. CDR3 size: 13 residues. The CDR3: CASSRTPVYEQYF. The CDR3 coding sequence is TGTGCCAGCAGTCGGACACCAGTCTACGAGCAGTACTTC.

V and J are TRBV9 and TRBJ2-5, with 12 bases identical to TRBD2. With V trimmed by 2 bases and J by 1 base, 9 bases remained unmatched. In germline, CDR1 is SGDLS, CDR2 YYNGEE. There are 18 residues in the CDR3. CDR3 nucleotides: TGTGCCAGCAGCGTTATGGCTAGCGGGAGGGCCTCCCAAGAGACCCAGTACTTC. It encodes CASSVMASGRASQETQYF.

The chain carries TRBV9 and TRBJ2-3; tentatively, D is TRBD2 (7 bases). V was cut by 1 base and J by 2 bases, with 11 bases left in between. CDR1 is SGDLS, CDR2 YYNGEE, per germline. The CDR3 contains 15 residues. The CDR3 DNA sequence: TGTGCCAGCAGCGTATGGGGGGGCAACACAGATACGCAGTATTTT. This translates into CASSVWGGNTDTQYF.

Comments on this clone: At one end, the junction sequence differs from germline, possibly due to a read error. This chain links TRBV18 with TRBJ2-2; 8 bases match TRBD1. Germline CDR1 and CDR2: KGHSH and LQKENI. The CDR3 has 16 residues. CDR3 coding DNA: TGTGCCAGTTCACCACGGCAGGGGGCTAGCACCGGGGAGCTGTTTTTT. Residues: CASSPRQGASTGELFF.

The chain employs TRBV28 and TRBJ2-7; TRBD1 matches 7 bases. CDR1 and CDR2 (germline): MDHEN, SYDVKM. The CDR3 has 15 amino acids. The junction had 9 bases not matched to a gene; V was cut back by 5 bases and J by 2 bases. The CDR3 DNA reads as TGTGCCAGCAGTCCACCGACAGGGTTCACCTACGAGCAGTACTTC. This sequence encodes CASSPPTGFTYEQYF.

The CDR3 reads CASSLASGRNNEQFF. CDR3 nucleotide sequence: TGTGCCAGCAGCTTAGCTAGCGGGAGAAATAATGAGCAGTTCTTC. J is TRBJ2-1 and V is TRBV11-3, with 10 positions matching TRBD2. Germline CDR1 is SGHNT and CDR2 is YENEEA. Losses at the gene ends were 1 base for V and 7 bases for J; bases not matched to a gene: 4. This CDR3 spans 15 amino acids.

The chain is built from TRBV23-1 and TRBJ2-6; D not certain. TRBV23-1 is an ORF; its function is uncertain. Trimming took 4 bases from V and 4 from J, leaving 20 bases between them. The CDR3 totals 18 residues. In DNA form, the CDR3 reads TGCGCCAGCAGTCCATCACCCCAGTCCATGGGCGGGGCCAACGTCCTGACTTTC. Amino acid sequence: CASSPSPQSMGGANVLTF.

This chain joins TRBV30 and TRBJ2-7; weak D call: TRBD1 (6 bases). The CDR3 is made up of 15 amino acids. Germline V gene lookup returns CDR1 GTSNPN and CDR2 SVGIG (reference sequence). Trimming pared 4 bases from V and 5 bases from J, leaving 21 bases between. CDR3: CAWNHLLNNRDEQYF. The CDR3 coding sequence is TGTGCCTGGAACCACCTATTAAACAACAGGGACGAGCAGTACTTC.

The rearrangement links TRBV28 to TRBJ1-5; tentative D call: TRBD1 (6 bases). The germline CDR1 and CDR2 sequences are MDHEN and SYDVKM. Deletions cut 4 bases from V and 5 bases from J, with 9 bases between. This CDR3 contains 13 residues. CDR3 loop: CASSSGAYQPQHF. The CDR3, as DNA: TGTGCCAGCAGTTCAGGGGCCTATCAGCCCCAGCATTTT.

In nucleotides, the CDR3 is TGTGCCAGCGGTAACGTAGCGGGAGGGCCCTACGAGCAGTACTTC. It codes for CASGNVAGGPYEQYF. The chain employs TRBV21-1 and TRBJ2-7; the table's D call of TRBD2 was not tested on the DNA. TRBV21-1 is a recognized pseudogene. The CDR3 spans 15 residues.